Presented here are 12 T cell receptor beta chains from one specimen sequenced in a study of shared clonotypes between healthy human individuals. Sequencing used immunoSEQ multiplex PCR; TCRdb keeps in-frame clones, though not all of them. The repertoire includes about 710,000 clones, approximately 77% of them detected once, and about 1.8% sits in the top ten. The sequencing sample was made of memory CD4+ T cells sorted from blood. Subset reported: CD45RA-negative fraction. The receptor set was obtained from a woman in her thirties in good health.

V usage is TRBV5-1 and J usage is TRBJ1-1; 7 nucleotides match TRBD1. The CDR3 contains 16 residues. Per the germline V gene, CDR1 is SGHRS and CDR2 is YFSETQ. J gave up 0 bases and V 1 base, and 6 bases lay outside the gene matches. CDR3 sequence reads: CASSLLDRAVNTEAFF. CDR3 DNA: TGCGCCAGCAGCTTGCTTGACAGGGCGGTGAACACTGAAGCTTTCTTT.

The chain uses TRBV7-9 and TRBJ2-3; D is perhaps TRBD2 (6 bases). Trimming took off 5 bases at V and 6 bases at J, with 12 bases between the two ends. Per germline, CDR1 SEHNR and CDR2 FQNEAQ (reference sequence). This CDR3 region has 13 residues. The CDR3 is CASSQGGRDTQYF. Here the CDR3 DNA reads TGTGCCAGCAGCCAGGGAGGCCGTGATACGCAGTATTTT.

The chain links TRBV7-2 to TRBJ1-2; TRBD1 matches 10 bases. This CDR3 is built from 14 residues. The germline CDR1 and CDR2 sequences are SGHTA and FQGNSA. Unmatched junction bases numbered 5, after V lost 4 bases and J lost 6 bases. CDR3 amino acids: CASSSDRGAHGYTF. The CDR3 DNA sequence: TGTGCCAGCAGCTCGGACAGGGGGGCACATGGCTACACCTTC.

A single count supports this clone. The chain joins TRBV29-1 to TRBJ2-4; the D is unclear. The germline gives CDR1 SQVTM, CDR2 ANQGSEA. Trimming took 8 bases from V and 0 from J, leaving 20 bases between them. This CDR3 has 16 residues. DNA for the CDR3: TGCAGCAAAACCGAGTTCTTACCTTTAGCCAAAAACATTCAGTACTTC. This translates into CSKTEFLPLAKNIQYF.

This chain connects TRBV7-9 to TRBJ2-5; a possible D gene is TRBD2 (6 bases). Looked up from germline, CDR1 is SEHNR and CDR2 is FQNEAQ (reference sequence). The CDR3 spans 17 residues. V was pared by 3 bases and J by 5 bases, with 22 bases between. As DNA, the CDR3 is TGTGCCAGCAGCTTGCCCCTTACGGGGGAATCAGGGGAGACCCAGTACTTC. Translated, it gives CASSLPLTGESGETQYF.

Remarks on this clone: The sample has other DNA sequences that encode this CDR3 too. The chain links TRBV5-1 to TRBJ2-3; 11 nucleotides line up with TRBD2. The germline gives CDR1 SGHRS, CDR2 YFSETQ. V was clipped by 4 bases and J by 3 bases; unmatched bases: 10. The length of the CDR3 is 17 residues. Here the CDR3 reads CASSPGLAGGGTDTQYF. CDR3 coding DNA: TGCGCCAGCAGCCCGGGATTAGCGGGAGGGGGAACAGATACGCAGTATTTT.

This clone was seen only once. The chain uses TRBV27 and TRBJ2-7; a weak D match, TRBD1 (6 bases). The ends were cut back, 8 bases at V and 1 base at J, with 15 bases in the middle. Germline V gene data show CDR1 as MNHEY and CDR2 as SMNVEV (reference sequence). The CDR3 is 14 amino acids. The DNA for the CDR3 is TGTGCCAGCGGACCCTGGGACACTTCCTACGAGCAGTACTTC. It codes for CASGPWDTSYEQYF.

The chain links TRBV5-7 to TRBJ2-3, with 8 bases identical to TRBD2. TRBV5-7 is an open reading frame, and its role is uncertain. V shed 4 bases and J 4 bases; nucleotides not matched to a gene: 8. The CDR3 sequence is 15 residues long. DNA for the CDR3: TGTGCCAGCAGCGAGGGACTAGTTCCGGCAGATACGCAGTATTTT. Translating it yields CASSEGLVPADTQYF.

The CDR3 here is CASSSHGNTEAFF. The CDR3 DNA sequence: TGTGCCAGCAGTTCCCATGGCAACACTGAAGCTTTCTTT. The J gene is TRBJ1-1, the V gene TRBV27; no clear D. From germline, CDR1 is MNHEY and CDR2 SMNVEV (reference sequence). The CDR3 has 13 residues. Between the trimmed V and J ends, which lost 4 bases and 2 bases, there was a span of 8 bases.

The chain recombines TRBV2 with TRBJ2-7; D unclear. Per the germline V gene, CDR1 is SNHLY and CDR2 is FYNNEI. V dropped 8 bases and J dropped 3 bases, with 11 bases sitting between them. This CDR3 spans 12 amino acids. CDR3 nucleotides: TGTGCCAGCGGAGCCATGGGCTACGAGCAGTACTTC. Its translation is CASGAMGYEQYF.

The V gene is TRBV28, the J gene TRBJ2-7, with 7 nucleotides matching TRBD2. Germline CDR1 and CDR2: MDHEN and SYDVKM. The CDR3 is 15 amino acids. V was pared by 6 bases and J by 3 bases, with 11 bases of the junction left unmatched. This CDR3 reads CASSSRRDYHYEQYF. CDR3 DNA: TGTGCCAGCAGCTCCCGCCGGGACTACCACTACGAGCAGTACTTC.

This chain connects TRBV28 to TRBJ2-1, with 12 bases that match TRBD2. Trimming removed 4 bases from V and 1 base from J; junction bases left unmatched: 17. Germline V lookup: CDR1 MDHEN, CDR2 SYDVKM. The CDR3 runs to 21 residues. CDR3 protein: CASSSPLTSGRTRQSYNEQFF. Here the CDR3 DNA reads TGTGCCAGCAGTTCTCCTCTGACTAGCGGGAGAACACGGCAATCCTACAATGAGCAGTTCTTC.